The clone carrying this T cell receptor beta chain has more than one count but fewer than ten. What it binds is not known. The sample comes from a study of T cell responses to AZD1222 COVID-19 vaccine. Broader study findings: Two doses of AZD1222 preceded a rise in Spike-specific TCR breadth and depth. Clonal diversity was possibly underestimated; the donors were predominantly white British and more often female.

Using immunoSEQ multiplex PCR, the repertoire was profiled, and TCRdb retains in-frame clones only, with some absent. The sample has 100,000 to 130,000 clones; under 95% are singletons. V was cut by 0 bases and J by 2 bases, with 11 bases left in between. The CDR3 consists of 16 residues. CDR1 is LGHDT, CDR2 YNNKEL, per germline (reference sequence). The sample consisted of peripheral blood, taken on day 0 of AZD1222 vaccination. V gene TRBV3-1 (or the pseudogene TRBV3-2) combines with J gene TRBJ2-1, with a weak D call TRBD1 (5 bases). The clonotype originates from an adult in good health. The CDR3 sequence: CASSQEGDSAYNEQFF. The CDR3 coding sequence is TGTGCCAGCAGCCAAGAGGGTGACAGTGCCTACAATGAGCAGTTCTTC.